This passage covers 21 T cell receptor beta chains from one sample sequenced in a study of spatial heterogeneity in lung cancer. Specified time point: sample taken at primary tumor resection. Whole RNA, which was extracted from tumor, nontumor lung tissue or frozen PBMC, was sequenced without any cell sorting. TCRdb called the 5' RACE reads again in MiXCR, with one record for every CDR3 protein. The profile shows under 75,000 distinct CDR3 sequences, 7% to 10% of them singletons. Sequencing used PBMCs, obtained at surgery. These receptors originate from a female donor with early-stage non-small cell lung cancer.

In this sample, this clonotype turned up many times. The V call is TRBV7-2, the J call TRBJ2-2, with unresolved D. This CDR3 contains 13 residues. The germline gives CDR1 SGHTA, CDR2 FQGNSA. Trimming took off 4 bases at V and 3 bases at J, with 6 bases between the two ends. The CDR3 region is CASSSTYTGELFF. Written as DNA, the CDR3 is TGTGCCAGCAGCTCGACATACACCGGGGAGCTGTTTTTT.

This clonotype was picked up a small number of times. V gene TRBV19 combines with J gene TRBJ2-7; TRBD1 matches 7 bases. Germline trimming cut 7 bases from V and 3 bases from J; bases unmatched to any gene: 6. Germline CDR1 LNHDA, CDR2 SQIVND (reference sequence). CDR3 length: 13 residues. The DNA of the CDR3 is TGTGCCAGTAACCGGGACAGAGGCTACGAGCAGTACTTC. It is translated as CASNRDRGYEQYF.

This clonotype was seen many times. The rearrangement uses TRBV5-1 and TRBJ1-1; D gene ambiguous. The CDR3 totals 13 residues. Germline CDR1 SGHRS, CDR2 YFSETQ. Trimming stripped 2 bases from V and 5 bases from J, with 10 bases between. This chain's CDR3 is CASSLEGRTEAFF. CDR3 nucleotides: TGCGCCAGCAGCTTAGAAGGTCGGACTGAAGCTTTCTTT.

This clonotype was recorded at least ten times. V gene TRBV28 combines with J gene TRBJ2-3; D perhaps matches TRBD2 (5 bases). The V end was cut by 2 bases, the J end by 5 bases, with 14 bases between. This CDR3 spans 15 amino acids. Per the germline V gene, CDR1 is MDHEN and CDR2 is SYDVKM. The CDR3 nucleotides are TGTGCCAGCAGTTTAGATTCTCCGAGGGTAGATACGCAGTATTTT. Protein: CASSLDSPRVDTQYF.

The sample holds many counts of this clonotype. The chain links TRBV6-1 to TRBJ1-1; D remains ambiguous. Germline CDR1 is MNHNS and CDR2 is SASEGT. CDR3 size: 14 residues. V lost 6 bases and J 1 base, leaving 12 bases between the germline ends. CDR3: CASRLWNPNTEAFF. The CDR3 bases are TGTGCCAGCAGACTTTGGAACCCGAACACTGAAGCTTTCTTT.

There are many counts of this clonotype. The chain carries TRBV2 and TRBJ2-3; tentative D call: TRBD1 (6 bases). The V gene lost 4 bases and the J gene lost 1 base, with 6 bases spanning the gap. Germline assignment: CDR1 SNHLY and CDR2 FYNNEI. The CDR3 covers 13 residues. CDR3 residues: CASSGQGTDTQYF. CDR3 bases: TGTGCCAGCAGTGGACAGGGCACAGATACGCAGTATTTT.

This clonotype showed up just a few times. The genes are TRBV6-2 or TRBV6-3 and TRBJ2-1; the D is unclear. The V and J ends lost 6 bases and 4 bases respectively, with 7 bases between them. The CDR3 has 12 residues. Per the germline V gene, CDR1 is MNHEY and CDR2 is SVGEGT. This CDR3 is CASSSVYNEQFF. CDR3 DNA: TGTGCCAGCAGCAGCGTGTACAATGAGCAGTTCTTC.

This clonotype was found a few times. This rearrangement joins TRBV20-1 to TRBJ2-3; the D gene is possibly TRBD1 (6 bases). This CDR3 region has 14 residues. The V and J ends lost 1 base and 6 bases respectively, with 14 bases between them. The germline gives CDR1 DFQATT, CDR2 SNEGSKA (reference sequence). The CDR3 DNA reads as TGCAGTGCTAGAGTGGGCCAGGGGAGCGATACGCAGTATTTT. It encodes CSARVGQGSDTQYF.

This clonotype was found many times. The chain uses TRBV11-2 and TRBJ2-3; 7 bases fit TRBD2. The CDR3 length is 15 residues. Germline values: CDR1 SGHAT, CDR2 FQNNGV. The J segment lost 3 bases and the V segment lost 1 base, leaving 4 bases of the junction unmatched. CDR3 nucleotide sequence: TGTGCCAGCAGCTTAGCGGGGGGAGTTACAGATACGCAGTATTTT. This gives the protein CASSLAGGVTDTQYF.

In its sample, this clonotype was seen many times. Written as DNA, the CDR3 is TGTGCCAGCACCCCGGGACAGGGGATTTCACCCCTCCACTTT. It translates to CASTPGQGISPLHF. V is TRBV6-5 and J is TRBJ1-6; 10 nucleotides align to TRBD1. V gave up 7 bases and J gave up 9 bases; unmatched junction bases: 6. The CDR3 extends over 14 amino acids. Germline V lookup: CDR1 MNHEY, CDR2 SVGAGI.

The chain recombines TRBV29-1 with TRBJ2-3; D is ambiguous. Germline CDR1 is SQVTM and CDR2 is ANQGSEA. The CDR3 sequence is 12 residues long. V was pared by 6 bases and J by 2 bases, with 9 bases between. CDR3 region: CSVGLSTDTQYF. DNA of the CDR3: TGCAGCGTAGGGCTATCCACAGATACGCAGTATTTT.

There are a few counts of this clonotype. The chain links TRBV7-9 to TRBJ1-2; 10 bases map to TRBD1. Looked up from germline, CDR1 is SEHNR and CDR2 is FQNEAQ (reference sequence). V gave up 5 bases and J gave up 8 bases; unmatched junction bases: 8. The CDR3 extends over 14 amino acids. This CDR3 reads CASSTTGGAEGYTF. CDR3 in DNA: TGTGCCAGCAGCACGACAGGGGGCGCGGAAGGCTACACCTTC. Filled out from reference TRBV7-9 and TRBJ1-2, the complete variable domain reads DTGVSQNPRHKITKRGQNVTFRCDPISEHNRLYWYRQTLGQGPEFLTYFQNEAQLEKSRLLSDRFSAERPKGSFSTLEIQRTEQGDSAMYLCASSTTGGAEGYTFGSGTRLTVV.

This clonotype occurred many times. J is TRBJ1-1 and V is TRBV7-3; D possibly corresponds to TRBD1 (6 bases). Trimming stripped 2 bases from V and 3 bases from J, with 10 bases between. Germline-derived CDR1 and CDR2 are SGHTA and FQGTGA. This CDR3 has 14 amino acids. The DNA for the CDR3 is TGTGCCAGCAGCTTAGCTTCAGGGGACACTGAAGCTTTCTTT. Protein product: CASSLASGDTEAFF. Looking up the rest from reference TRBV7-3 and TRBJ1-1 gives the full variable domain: GAGVSQTPSNKVTEKGKYVELRCDPISGHTALYWYRQSLGQGPEFLIYFQGTGAADDSGLPNDRFFAVRPEGSVSTLKIQRTERGDSAVYLCASSLASGDTEAFFGQGTRLTVV.

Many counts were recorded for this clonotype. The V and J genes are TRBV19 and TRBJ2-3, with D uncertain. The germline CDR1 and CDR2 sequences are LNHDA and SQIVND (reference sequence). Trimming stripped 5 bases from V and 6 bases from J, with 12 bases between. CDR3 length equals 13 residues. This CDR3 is CASSLNLVDTQYF. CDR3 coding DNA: TGTGCCAGTAGTCTTAACTTAGTCGATACGCAGTATTTT.

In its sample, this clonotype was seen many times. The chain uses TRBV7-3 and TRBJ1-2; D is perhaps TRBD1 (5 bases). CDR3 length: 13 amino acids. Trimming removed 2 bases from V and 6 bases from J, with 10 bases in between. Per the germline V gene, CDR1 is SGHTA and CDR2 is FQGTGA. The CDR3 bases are TGTGCCAGCAGCTTATACCCAGGGCATGGCTACACCTTC. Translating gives CASSLYPGHGYTF.

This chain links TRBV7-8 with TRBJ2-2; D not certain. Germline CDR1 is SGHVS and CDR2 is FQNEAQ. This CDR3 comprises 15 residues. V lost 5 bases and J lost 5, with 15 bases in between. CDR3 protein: CASSPSDLGTGELFF. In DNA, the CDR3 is TGTGCCAGCAGCCCCTCGGACCTCGGAACCGGGGAGCTGTTTTTT. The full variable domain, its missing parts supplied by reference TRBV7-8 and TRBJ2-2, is GAGVSQSPRYKVAKRGQDVALRCDPISGHVSLFWYQQALGQGPEFLTYFQNEAQLDKSGLPSDRFFAERPEGSVSTLKIQRTQQEDSAVYLCASSPSDLGTGELFFGEGSRLTVL.

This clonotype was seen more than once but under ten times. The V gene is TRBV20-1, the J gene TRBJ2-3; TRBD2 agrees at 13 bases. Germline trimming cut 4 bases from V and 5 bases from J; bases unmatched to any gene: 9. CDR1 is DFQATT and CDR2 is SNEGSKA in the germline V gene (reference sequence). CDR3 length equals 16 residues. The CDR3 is CSAIRLAGGSGDTQYF. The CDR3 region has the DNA TGCAGTGCTATCAGACTAGCGGGAGGTTCGGGAGATACGCAGTATTTT.

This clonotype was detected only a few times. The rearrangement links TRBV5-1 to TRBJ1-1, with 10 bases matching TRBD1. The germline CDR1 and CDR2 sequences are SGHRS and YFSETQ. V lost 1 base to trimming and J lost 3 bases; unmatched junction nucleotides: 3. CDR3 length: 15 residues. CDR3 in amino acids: CASSLRGTGDTEAFF. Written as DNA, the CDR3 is TGCGCCAGCAGCTTGAGGGGGACAGGGGACACTGAAGCTTTCTTT.

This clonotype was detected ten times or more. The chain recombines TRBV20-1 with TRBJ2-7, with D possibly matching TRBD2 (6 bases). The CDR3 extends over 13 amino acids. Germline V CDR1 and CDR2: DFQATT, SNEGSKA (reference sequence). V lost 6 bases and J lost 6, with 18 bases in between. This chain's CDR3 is CSASYGGFGEQYF. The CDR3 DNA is TGCAGTGCCTCGTACGGGGGTTTCGGCGAGCAGTACTTC.

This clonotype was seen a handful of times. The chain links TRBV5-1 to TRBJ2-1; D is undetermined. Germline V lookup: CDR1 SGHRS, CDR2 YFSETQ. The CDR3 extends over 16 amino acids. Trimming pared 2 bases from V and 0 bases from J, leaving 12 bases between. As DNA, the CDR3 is TGCGCCAGCAGCTTTTCATCTGGCGACTCCTACAATGAGCAGTTCTTC. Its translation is CASSFSSGDSYNEQFF.

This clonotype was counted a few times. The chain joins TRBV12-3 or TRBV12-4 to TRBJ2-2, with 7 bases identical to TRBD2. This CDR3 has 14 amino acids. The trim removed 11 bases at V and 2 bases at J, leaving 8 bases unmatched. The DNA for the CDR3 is TGTGCCTCGAGGCGGGAGCTTAACACCGGGGAGCTGTTTTTT. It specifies CASRRELNTGELFF.